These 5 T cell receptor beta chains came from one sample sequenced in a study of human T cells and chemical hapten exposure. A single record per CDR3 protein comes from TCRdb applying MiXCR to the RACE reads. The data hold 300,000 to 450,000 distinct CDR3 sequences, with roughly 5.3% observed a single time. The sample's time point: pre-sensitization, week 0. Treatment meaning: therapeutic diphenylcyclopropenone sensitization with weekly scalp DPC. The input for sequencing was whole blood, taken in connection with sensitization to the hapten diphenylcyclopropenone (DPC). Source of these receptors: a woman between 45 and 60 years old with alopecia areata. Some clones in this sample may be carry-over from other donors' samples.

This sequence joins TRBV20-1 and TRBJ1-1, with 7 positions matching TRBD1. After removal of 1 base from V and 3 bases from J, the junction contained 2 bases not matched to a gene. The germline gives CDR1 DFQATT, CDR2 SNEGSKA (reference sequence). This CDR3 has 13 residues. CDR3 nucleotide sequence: TGCAGTGCTAGAGGGGACAGTTACACTGAAGCTTTCTTT. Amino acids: CSARGDSYTEAFF.

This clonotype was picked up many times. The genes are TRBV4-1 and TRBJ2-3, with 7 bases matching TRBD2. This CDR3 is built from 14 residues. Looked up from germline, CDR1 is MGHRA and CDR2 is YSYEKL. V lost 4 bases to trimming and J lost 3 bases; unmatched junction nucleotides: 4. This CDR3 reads CASSRDYGTDTQYF. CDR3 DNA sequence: TGCGCCAGCAGCCGGGACTACGGGACAGATACGCAGTATTTT.

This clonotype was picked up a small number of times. In DNA form, the CDR3 reads TGTGCCAGCAGCTTGCAGGGGGCTGGGAATTCACCCCTCCACTTT. Amino acids: CASSLQGAGNSPLHF. The chain links TRBV7-3 to TRBJ1-6; 8 bases are shared with TRBD1. V shed 3 bases, J shed 7 bases, and the junction held 5 bases outside the gene matches. Germline V CDR1 and CDR2: SGHTA, FQGTGA. The CDR3 contains 15 residues.

The CDR3 sequence: CASSQDPGLNEQFF. Written as DNA, the CDR3 is TGTGCCAGCAGCCAAGATCCGGGATTAAATGAGCAGTTCTTC. The V gene is TRBV3-1, the J gene TRBJ2-1, with D perhaps TRBD2 (5 bases). Germline V CDR1 and CDR2: LGHDT, YNNKEL (reference sequence). Deletions cut 0 bases from V and 7 bases from J, with 10 bases between. This CDR3 region has 14 residues.

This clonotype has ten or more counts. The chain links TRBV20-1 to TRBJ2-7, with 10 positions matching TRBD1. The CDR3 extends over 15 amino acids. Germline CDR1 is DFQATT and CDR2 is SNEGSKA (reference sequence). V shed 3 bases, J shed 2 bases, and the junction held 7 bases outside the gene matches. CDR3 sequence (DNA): TGCAGTGCTAGTCCCCCGGACAGGGGGGCCTACGAGCAGTACTTC. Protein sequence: CSASPPDRGAYEQYF.